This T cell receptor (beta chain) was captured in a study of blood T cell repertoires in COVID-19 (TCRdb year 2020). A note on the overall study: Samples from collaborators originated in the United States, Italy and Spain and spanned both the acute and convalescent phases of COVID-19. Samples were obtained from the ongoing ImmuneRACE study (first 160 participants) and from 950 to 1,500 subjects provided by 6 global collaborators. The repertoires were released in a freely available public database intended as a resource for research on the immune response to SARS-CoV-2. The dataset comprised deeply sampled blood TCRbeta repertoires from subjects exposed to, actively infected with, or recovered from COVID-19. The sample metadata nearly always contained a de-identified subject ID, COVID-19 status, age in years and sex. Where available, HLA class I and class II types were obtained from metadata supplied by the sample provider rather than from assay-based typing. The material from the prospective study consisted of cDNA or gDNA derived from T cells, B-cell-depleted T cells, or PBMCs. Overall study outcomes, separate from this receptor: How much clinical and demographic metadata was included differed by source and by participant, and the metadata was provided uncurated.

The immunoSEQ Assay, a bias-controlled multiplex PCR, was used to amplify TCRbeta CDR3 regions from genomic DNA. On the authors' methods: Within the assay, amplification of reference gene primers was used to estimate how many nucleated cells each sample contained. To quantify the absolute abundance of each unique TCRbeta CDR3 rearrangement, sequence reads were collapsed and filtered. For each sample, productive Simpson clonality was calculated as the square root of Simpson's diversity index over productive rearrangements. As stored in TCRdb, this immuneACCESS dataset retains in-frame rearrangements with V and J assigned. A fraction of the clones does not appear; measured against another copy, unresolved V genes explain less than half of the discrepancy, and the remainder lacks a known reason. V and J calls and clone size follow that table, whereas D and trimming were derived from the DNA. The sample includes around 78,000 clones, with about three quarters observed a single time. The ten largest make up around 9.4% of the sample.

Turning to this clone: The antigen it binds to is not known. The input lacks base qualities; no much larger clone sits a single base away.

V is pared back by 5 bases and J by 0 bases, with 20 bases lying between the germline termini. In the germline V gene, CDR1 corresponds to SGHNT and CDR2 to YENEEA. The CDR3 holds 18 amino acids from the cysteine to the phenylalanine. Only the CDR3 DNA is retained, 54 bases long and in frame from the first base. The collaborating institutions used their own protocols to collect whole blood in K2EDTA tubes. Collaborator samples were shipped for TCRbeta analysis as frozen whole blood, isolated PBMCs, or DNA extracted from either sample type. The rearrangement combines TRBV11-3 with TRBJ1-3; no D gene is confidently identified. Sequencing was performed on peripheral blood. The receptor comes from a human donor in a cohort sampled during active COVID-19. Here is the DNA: TGTGCCAGCAGCCGAAGAGGTGTCAAAATGGGCTCTGGAAACACCATATATTTT. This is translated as CASSRRGVKMGSGNTIYF.